The rows below give T cell receptor beta chains drawn from one sample of a study of beta chain features in type 1 diabetes. The assay was immunoSEQ multiplex PCR, and TCRdb's table has in-frame clones only and misses some. The sample includes 500,000 to 650,000 clones, 9.5% to 15% seen only once; the top ten take around 0.12%. The sample consisted of naive CD4+ T cells from blood. The receptors stem from a young man with type 1 diabetes. The CDR3 runs from the conserved cysteine through the conserved F or W. The order of the fields is clone size, CDR3 length, J gene, D gene, V gene, CDR3 DNA, CDR3 protein. A D gene is named only where the DNA matches it firmly. A clone size is listed for some rows: how often the clone was seen (once, few, many), or a class if it is expanded.

few 15 TRBJ2-7 . TRBV5-1 TGCGCCAGCAGCTTCGCCGGGATCCCTTCGGGAGAGCAGTACTTC CASSFAGIPSGEQYF
. 13 TRBJ2-3 . TRBV7-2 TGTGCCAGCAGCTCATCGGTGGGAGATACGCAGTATTTT CASSSSVGDTQYF
few 13 TRBJ2-1 . TRBV6-5 TGTGCCAGCAGTTACTCGGGAGACAATGAGCAGTTCTTC CASSYSGDNEQFF
. 15 TRBJ1-1 . TRBV6-1 TGTGCCAGCAGTGCCCCCGCAGGTTCGAACACTGAAGCTTTCTTT CASSAPAGSNTEAFF
few 15 TRBJ2-3 TRBD1 TRBV6-5 TGTGCCAGCAGTTACCGGACAGGGGGCCGAGATACGCAGTATTTT CASSYRTGGRDTQYF
. 13 TRBJ1-2 . TRBV5-1 TGCGCCAGCAGCTTTGAGGGGAGCCTAGGCTACACCTTC CASSFEGSLGYTF
few 12 TRBJ2-7 TRBD1 TRBV7-2 TGTGCCAGCAGCCTACAGGGGAGCGAGCAGTACTTC CASSLQGSEQYF
. 14 TRBJ2-2 TRBD1 TRBV7-9 TGTGCCAGCAAAGGGACAGGGAGGACCGGGGAGCTGTTTTTT CASKGTGRTGELFF
few 14 TRBJ2-1 TRBD2 TRBV7-8 TGTGCCAGCAGCTTAGAGTGGACTAGCGGAAATCAGTTCTTC CASSLEWTSGNQFF
. 15 TRBJ1-6 . TRBV5-4 TGTGCCAGCAGCTTAAACGACAGAGATAATTCACCCCTCCACTTT CASSLNDRDNSPLHF
. 14 TRBJ2-3 . TRBV10-3 TGTGCCATCAGTGGACAGCTTAGCACAGATACGCAGTATTTT CAISGQLSTDTQYF
few 16 TRBJ1-2 . TRBV6-1 TGTGCCAGCAGTGAAGCGCTGGGGGCGATGGGCTATGGCTACACCTTC CASSEALGAMGYGYTF
few 11 TRBJ1-2 . TRBV29-1 TGCAGCGTTGCCGCGGGGGTTGGCTACACCTTC CSVAAGVGYTF
. 13 TRBJ2-7 . TRBV29-1 TGCAGCGTTGTGACGGGACACTTCTACGAGCAGTACTTC CSVVTGHFYEQYF
. 15 TRBJ2-1 TRBD1 TRBV6-5 TGTGCCAGCAGTTACAGGGACAGACACTACAATGAGCAGTTCTTC CASSYRDRHYNEQFF
. 17 TRBJ1-1 . TRBV7-9 TGTGCCAGCAGAACCGGGCAGACGAGGTTCCTGAACACTGAAGCTTTCTTT CASRTGQTRFLNTEAFF
few 13 TRBJ2-5 . TRBV21-1 TGTGCCAGCAGCAAATTCTCGAGGGAGACCCAGTACTTC CASSKFSRETQYF
few 13 TRBJ1-6 . TRBV5-1 TGCGCCAGCAGCCCGGACACCGCTTCACCCCTCCACTTT CASSPDTASPLHF
. 14 TRBJ2-1 TRBD2 TRBV28 TGTGCCAGCTTTGGTAGCGGGGGGGCAGGTGAGCAGTTCTTC CASFGSGGAGEQFF
few 17 TRBJ1-4 TRBD1 TRBV4-2 TGTGCCAGCAGCCAAGAGGCGCCGAGACAGGGGAACGAAAAACTGTTTTTT CASSQEAPRQGNEKLFF
few 13 TRBJ2-4 . TRBV27 TGTGCCAGCAGTTTTAATGAGAAAAACATTCAGTACTTC CASSFNEKNIQYF
. 15 TRBJ2-7 . TRBV7-2 TGTGCCAGCAGCTTAGATAGTTCTATCTCGTACGAGCAGTACTTC CASSLDSSISYEQYF
. 14 TRBJ1-6 . TRBV28 TGTGCCAGCAGTTTTGAACAGTCCCATTCACCCCTCCACTTT CASSFEQSHSPLHF
few 18 TRBJ2-6 . TRBV4-2 TGTGCCAGCAGTCAAATTGCGGGACTCTCAGCCGGGGCCAACGTCCTGACTTTC CASSQIAGLSAGANVLTF
few 15 TRBJ1-5 . TRBV9 TGTGCCAGCAGCGTAAGTACAGATAGCAATCAGCCCCAGCATTTT CASSVSTDSNQPQHF
. 17 TRBJ2-1 TRBD2 TRBV7-8 TGTGCCAGCAGCCGTCGGACTAGCGGGGGGGCCCGCGATGAGCAGTTCTTC CASSRRTSGGARDEQFF
. 14 TRBJ2-7 . TRBV6-1 TGTGCCAGCAGTGAATTTCGGATGTCCTACGAGCAGTACTTC CASSEFRMSYEQYF
few 14 TRBJ2-3 . TRBV2 TGTGCCACCAAACGGGATGTTGGCACAGATACGCAGTATTTT CATKRDVGTDTQYF
few 18 TRBJ2-1 TRBD2 TRBV9 TGTGCCAGCAGCGTAGATCCACTAGCGGGGCCTAAATACAATGAGCAGTTCTTC CASSVDPLAGPKYNEQFF
few 17 TRBJ2-2 TRBD1 TRBV29-1 TGCAGCGTTGGGGGGACAGGCTCGTTCGCGAACACCGGGGAGCTGTTTTTT CSVGGTGSFANTGELFF
. 13 TRBJ1-4 . TRBV25-1 TGTGCCAGCAGTTCAGGGGCTAATGAAAAACTGTTTTTT CASSSGANEKLFF
few 14 TRBJ1-5 TRBD1 TRBV18 TGTGCCAGCTCACTCGGACAGGCGGCTCAGCCCCAGCATTTT CASSLGQAAQPQHF
few 15 TRBJ2-3 . TRBV21-1 TGTGCCAGCAGCCCTCGGACACCCAGCACAGATACGCAGTATTTT CASSPRTPSTDTQYF
few 13 TRBJ2-7 . TRBV6-1 TGTGCCAGCGCCCAACCAGACTCCTACGAGCAGTACTTC CASAQPDSYEQYF
few 14 TRBJ2-7 TRBD1 TRBV5-1 TGCGCCAGCAGCAGAGAAGGGGGCACCCACGAGCAGTACTTC CASSREGGTHEQYF
few 14 TRBJ2-1 TRBD2 TRBV5-1 TGCGCCAGCAGCTTTCTGGGAGGGTACAATGAGCAGTTCTTC CASSFLGGYNEQFF
. 16 TRBJ2-3 TRBD2 TRBV5-1 TGCGCCAGCAGCATATCTCTAGCGGGGGGCACAGATACGCAGTATTTT CASSISLAGGTDTQYF
few 14 TRBJ1-4 . TRBV5-6 TGTGCCAGCAGCCATACAGGGTCTAATGAAAAACTGTTTTTT CASSHTGSNEKLFF
. 14 TRBJ1-5 . TRBV9 TGTGCCAGCAGCCCAGGACAGCACAATCAGCCCCAGCATTTT CASSPGQHNQPQHF
few 14 TRBJ2-2 . TRBV12-5 TGTGCTAGTTCGGGGGGCGCATTGAGCGGGGAGCTGTTTTTT CASSGGALSGELFF
. 15 TRBJ2-3 . TRBV2 TGTGCCAGCAGTAAACAGGGACCTAGCACAGATACGCAGTATTTT CASSKQGPSTDTQYF
few 15 TRBJ1-5 TRBD1 TRBV19 TGTGCCAGTAGTATCGGACAGGGGAGCAATCAGCCCCAGCATTTT CASSIGQGSNQPQHF
. 18 TRBJ1-2 TRBD1 TRBV4-3 TGCGCCAGCAGCCAAGATTGGCAGGGGGCAGGATCTAACTATGGCTACACCTTC CASSQDWQGAGSNYGYTF
few 16 TRBJ1-3 TRBD1 TRBV30 TGTGCCTGGAGTGCGGGGACAGGTCCCTCTGGAAACACCATATATTTT CAWSAGTGPSGNTIYF
few 13 TRBJ2-5 . TRBV29-1 TGCAGCGCCAACGAACAGGTAGAAAAGACCCAGTACTTC CSANEQVEKTQYF
. 15 TRBJ2-1 TRBD2 TRBV5-1 TGCGCCAGCAGCCCTGGGACTAGCGACTACAATGAGCAGTTCTTC CASSPGTSDYNEQFF
. 13 TRBJ2-3 . TRBV18 TGTGCCAGCTCACCCCCGACCACAGATACGCAGTATTTT CASSPPTTDTQYF
. 14 TRBJ1-2 . TRBV9 TGTGCCAGCAGCCCATCGACAGAGGACTATGGCTACACCTTC CASSPSTEDYGYTF
few 15 TRBJ1-1 TRBD1 TRBV2 TGTGCCAGCAGTGCGGATGGCCAGGGGGGCACTGAAGCTTTCTTT CASSADGQGGTEAFF
few 13 TRBJ1-2 . TRBV9 TGTGCCAGCAGCGTTGACGGGAACTATGGCTACACCTTC CASSVDGNYGYTF
. 15 TRBJ2-2 TRBD1 TRBV6-5 TGTGCCAGCAGGGGGACAGGGGGAAGCACCGGGGAGCTGTTTTTT CASRGTGGSTGELFF
. 16 TRBJ2-5 TRBD2 TRBV9 TGTGCCAGCAGCGTAGGAGCAGCGGGGGGGAGAGAGACCCAGTACTTC CASSVGAAGGRETQYF
few 12 TRBJ2-3 . TRBV7-8 TGTGCCAGCGGACATAGGGGAGATACGCAGTATTTT CASGHRGDTQYF
few 11 TRBJ2-1 . TRBV5-1 TGCGCCAGCAGCTTGGCGCGGGAGCAGTTCTTC CASSLAREQFF
. 14 TRBJ1-6 TRBD1 TRBV14 TGTGCCAGCAGCCTCGACAGGGTGCTTTCACCCCTCCACTTT CASSLDRVLSPLHF
. 15 TRBJ1-5 . TRBV4-2 TGTGCCAGCAGCCAAAGTGGTTCAGGTCACCAGCCCCAGCATTTT CASSQSGSGHQPQHF
few 12 TRBJ2-5 . TRBV23-1 TGCGCCAGCGGCGCGAAACTGGAAACCCAGTACTTC CASGAKLETQYF